This T cell receptor (beta chain) was found in a study of blood T cell repertoires in COVID-19. Produced via immunoSEQ multiplex PCR; TCRdb's table is partial and in-frame only. The data contain 95,000 to 110,000 clones, around 89% of them seen just once; the ten biggest clones take up about 6.8%. The V end was cut by 3 bases, the J end by 7 bases, with 18 bases between. Germline V lookup: CDR1 KGHSH, CDR2 LQKENI. The CDR3 spans 16 residues. This sequence joins TRBV18 and TRBJ1-4; a possible D gene is TRBD1 (5 bases). The sequence was collected from a man in his fifties or sixties with active or convalescent COVID-19. Material: peripheral blood. The CDR3 is CASSPRTGMGSEKLFF. In nucleotides, the CDR3 is TGTGCCAGCTCACCGCGCACAGGAATGGGAAGTGAAAAACTGTTTTTT.